Following are 26 T cell receptor beta chains from one sample sequenced in a study of CD8+ T cells in alopecia areata. As to treatment: oral pan-JAK inhibitor, 5-10 mg twice daily. The authors extracted RNA and reverse transcribed it into cDNA as the sequencing template. Profiling relied on immunoSEQ multiplex PCR, and the TCRdb table lists in-frame clones only, not all of them. The table lists under 200,000 clones, less than 70% of them singletons. This sample comprised CD4+ T cells sorted from blood, obtained at week 24, from a patient treated with tofacitinib. These receptors were obtained from a human donor with alopecia areata.

This chain links TRBV27 with TRBJ2-6; D not resolved. Germline assignment: CDR1 MNHEY and CDR2 SMNVEV (reference sequence). Trimming removed 7 bases at V and 2 bases at J, with 9 bases between. The CDR3 consists of 14 residues. As DNA, the CDR3 is TGTGCCAGCACTCAGGAAGCTGGGGCCAACGTCCTGACTTTC. Its translation: CASTQEAGANVLTF.

This chain joins TRBV5-1 and TRBJ1-2; tentative D call: TRBD1 (5 bases). CDR3 length equals 14 residues. Looked up from germline, CDR1 is SGHRS and CDR2 is YFSETQ. V gave up 2 bases and J gave up 7 bases, with 15 bases separating them. The CDR3 region has the DNA TGCGCCAGCAGCTTTACCACAGGAGAAACTGGCTACACCTTC. Translation gives CASSFTTGETGYTF.

The chain couples TRBV5-1 to TRBJ1-1; 10 bases fit TRBD1. Germline assignment: CDR1 SGHRS and CDR2 YFSETQ. J lost 10 bases, V lost 1 base, and 7 bases had no gene match. This CDR3 is 14 amino acids long. CDR3 nucleotide sequence: TGCGCCAGCAGCTTGCCGGCGACAGGGGGCCCAGCTTTCTTT. It specifies CASSLPATGGPAFF. Full variable domain (rest looked up from reference TRBV5-1 and TRBJ1-1): KAGVTQTPRYLIKTRGQQVTLSCSPISGHRSVSWYQQTPGQGLQFLFEYFSETQRNKGNFPGRFSGRQFSNSRSEMNVSTLELGDSALYLCASSLPATGGPAFFGQGTRLTVV.

V is TRBV5-6 and J is TRBJ1-1; D gene unclear. Germline V gene lookup returns CDR1 SGHDT and CDR2 YYEEEE. The CDR3 is 13 amino acids. V lost 3 bases to trimming and J lost 4 bases, with 10 bases between them. The DNA for the CDR3 is TGTGCCAGCAGCTATCTGGGTGCCACTGAAGCTTTCTTT. Amino acids: CASSYLGATEAFF.

This clone was counted only a few times. The V gene is TRBV7-9, the J gene TRBJ2-7; a possible D gene is TRBD1 (5 bases). Germline V gene sequence: CDR1 SEHNR, CDR2 FQNEAQ (reference sequence). CDR3 length equals 12 residues. V lost 3 bases and J 3 bases, leaving 6 bases between the germline ends. CDR3 coding DNA: TGTGCCAGCAGCTTGACAGACTACGAGCAGTACTTC. Encoded protein: CASSLTDYEQYF.

This clone was observed a few times. The gene calls are TRBV23-1 and TRBJ2-2; either TRBD1 or TRBD2 may fit D (5 bases each). TRBV23-1 is an ORF for which the function is uncertain. The CDR3 totals 15 residues. The germline V and J ends were trimmed by 7 bases and 2 bases, with 14 bases remaining between them. The CDR3 region is CASNPGPDNTGELFF. The CDR3, as DNA: TGCGCCAGCAATCCGGGGCCGGATAACACCGGGGAGCTGTTTTTT.

The V gene is TRBV30, the J gene TRBJ2-1, with D unclear. There are 14 residues in the CDR3. CDR1 is GTSNPN, CDR2 SVGIG, per germline (reference sequence). The germline V and J ends were trimmed by 1 base and 6 bases, with 13 bases remaining between them. CDR3 amino acids: CAWSGGLTPNEQFF. For the CDR3, the DNA is TGTGCCTGGAGTGGCGGTCTAACTCCCAATGAGCAGTTCTTC.

The chain links TRBV29-1 to TRBJ1-4; 7 bases map to TRBD1. Germline CDR1 is SQVTM and CDR2 is ANQGSEA. With V trimmed by 4 bases and J by 8 bases, 7 bases remained unmatched. The length of the CDR3 is 13 residues. The CDR3 DNA reads TGCAGCGTTGGGGGACAGATTGGCGAAAAACTGTTTTTT. Protein: CSVGGQIGEKLFF.

V and J are TRBV30 and TRBJ2-6; D uncertain. This CDR3 spans 14 amino acids. CDR1 is GTSNPN, CDR2 SVGIG, per germline (reference sequence). Trimming stripped 0 bases from V and 1 base from J, with 4 bases between. CDR3 nucleotides: TGTGCCTGGAGTGTCGTTTCTGGGGCCAACGTCCTGACTTTC. Translation: CAWSVVSGANVLTF.

J is TRBJ1-6 and V is TRBV20-1; D remains unclear. The CDR3 totals 11 residues. Trimming shortened V by 0 bases and J by 13 bases, and 7 bases separated the two germline ends. In germline, CDR1 is DFQATT, CDR2 SNEGSKA (reference sequence). The CDR3 protein is CSARDVGPLHF. In nucleotides, the CDR3 is TGCAGTGCTAGAGATGTAGGTCCCCTCCACTTT.

This chain links TRBV29-1 with TRBJ1-4; D gene unclear. CDR1 is SQVTM, CDR2 ANQGSEA, per germline. CDR3 size: 13 residues. Between the trimmed V and J ends, which lost 5 bases and 2 bases, there was a span of 9 bases. The CDR3 bases are TGCAGCGTTCCGAGGACTACTAATGAAAAACTGTTTTTT. As protein: CSVPRTTNEKLFF.

A few counts support this clone. The chain links TRBV30 to TRBJ2-7; D uncertain. Trimming stripped 0 bases from V and 2 bases from J, with 14 bases between. Germline V lookup: CDR1 GTSNPN, CDR2 SVGIG (reference sequence). This CDR3 contains 15 residues. The CDR3 region is CAWSVYPTGTYEQYF. The CDR3, as DNA: TGTGCCTGGAGTGTATATCCCACCGGCACCTACGAGCAGTACTTC.

The V gene is TRBV5-1, the J gene TRBJ1-2; maybe TRBD1 (6 bases). V was trimmed by 0 bases and J by 8 bases, leaving 11 bases between them. The CDR3 is 13 amino acids. Germline assignment: CDR1 SGHRS and CDR2 YFSETQ. The CDR3, as DNA: TGCGCCAGCAGCTTGGGAACAGGGTTCGGCTACACCTTC. Its protein is CASSLGTGFGYTF.

The genes are TRBV19 and TRBJ2-7; 9 bases match TRBD1. The CDR3 is made up of 16 amino acids. Germline values: CDR1 LNHDA, CDR2 SQIVND (reference sequence). V gave up 6 bases and J gave up 2 bases; unmatched junction bases: 11. CDR3: CASSSRADRGTYEQYF. CDR3 DNA sequence: TGTGCCAGTAGCTCCCGTGCGGACAGGGGAACCTACGAGCAGTACTTC.

This clone appeared a few times. The chain has TRBV7-6 and TRBJ2-5; D remains ambiguous. The CDR3 spans 12 residues. Between the trimmed V and J ends, which lost 4 bases and 2 bases, there was a span of 5 bases. Germline CDR1 reads SGHVS; CDR2 reads FNYEAQ. The CDR3 is CASSYRQETQYF. DNA of the CDR3: TGTGCCAGCAGCTATCGACAAGAGACCCAGTACTTC.

V gene TRBV4-1 combines with J gene TRBJ2-1, with a tentative D call TRBD1 (6 bases). The CDR3 spans 16 residues. Looked up from germline, CDR1 is MGHRA and CDR2 is YSYEKL. V was cut by 1 base and J by 3 bases, with 13 bases left in between. The chain's CDR3 is CASSQGNRAGYNEQFF. The CDR3 bases are TGCGCCAGCAGCCAAGGGAACAGGGCGGGCTACAATGAGCAGTTCTTC.

A few counts support this clone. The chain links TRBV15 to TRBJ2-5, with a weak D call TRBD1 (6 bases). The germline V gene encodes CDR1 LNHNV and CDR2 YYDKDF (reference sequence). The ends were cut back, 1 base at V and 4 bases at J, with 13 bases in the middle. The CDR3 extends over 15 amino acids. The CDR3 DNA sequence: TGTGCCACCAGCAGAGGCGGGCAGGGGAGAGAGACCCAGTACTTC. Its protein is CATSRGGQGRETQYF.

The CDR3 sequence is CATSTIAGQETQYF. DNA for the CDR3: TGTGCCACCAGCACCATAGCGGGGCAAGAGACCCAGTACTTC. The chain links TRBV15 to TRBJ2-5, with TRBD2 matching 8 bases. The CDR3 is made up of 14 amino acids. The ends lost 4 bases at V and 2 bases at J; junction bases unmatched: 3. Germline CDR1 LNHNV, CDR2 YYDKDF (reference sequence).

There are a few counts of this clone. The J gene is TRBJ2-7, the V gene TRBV30; TRBD1 might be the D (5 bases). V was pared by 1 base and J by 6 bases, with 10 bases between. This CDR3 is built from 12 residues. Germline-derived CDR1 and CDR2 are GTSNPN and SVGIG (reference sequence). Here the CDR3 DNA reads TGTGCCTGGAGTGAACAAGGGGTCGAGCAGTACTTC. It yields the protein CAWSEQGVEQYF.

In DNA form, the CDR3 reads TGTGCCAGCAGGGACAGGGAACCCTTCTACGAGCAGTACTTC. Encoded protein: CASRDREPFYEQYF. The rearrangement links TRBV2 to TRBJ2-7, with TRBD1 matching 8 bases. The CDR3 runs to 14 residues. V shed 6 bases and J 3 bases; nucleotides not matched to a gene: 7. Germline CDR1 is SNHLY and CDR2 is FYNNEI. Looking up the rest from reference TRBV2 and TRBJ2-7 gives the full variable domain: EPEVTQTPSHQVTQMGQEVILRCVPISNHLYFYWYRQILGQKVEFLVSFYNNEISEKSEIFDDQFSVERPDGSNFTLKIRSTKLEDSAMYFCASRDREPFYEQYFGPGTRLTVT.

CDR3 loop: CAWSVAGLVNQPQHF. CDR3 nucleotides: TGTGCCTGGAGTGTCGCGGGGCTCGTCAATCAGCCCCAGCATTTT. The chain has TRBV30 and TRBJ1-5; maybe TRBD1 (5 bases). V lost 0 bases and J lost 3, with 12 bases in between. The CDR3 has 15 amino acids. Germline assignment: CDR1 GTSNPN and CDR2 SVGIG (reference sequence).

This clone was seen many times. The V and J genes are TRBV11-2 and TRBJ1-1; 8 bases agree with TRBD1. The germline gives CDR1 SGHAT, CDR2 FQNNGV. The CDR3 has 15 amino acids. V was pared by 5 bases and J by 0 bases, with 5 bases of the junction left unmatched. CDR3 region: CASSPGQVMNTEAFF. The DNA for the CDR3 is TGTGCCAGCAGCCCGGGACAGGTTATGAACACTGAAGCTTTCTTT.

This clone occurred a few times. V usage is TRBV20-1 and J usage is TRBJ1-2; D gene ambiguous. Per the germline V gene, CDR1 is DFQATT and CDR2 is SNEGSKA (reference sequence). The CDR3 totals 11 residues. V was clipped by 1 base and J by 6 bases, with 6 bases between them. The CDR3 loop reads CSARAHNGYTF. The CDR3 DNA follows: TGCAGTGCTAGAGCCCACAATGGCTACACCTTC.

The genes are TRBV6-5 and TRBJ2-7, with 9 bases matching TRBD1. Germline trimming cut 5 bases from V and 2 bases from J; bases unmatched to any gene: 4. Germline V CDR1 and CDR2: MNHEY, SVGAGI. This CDR3 has 14 residues. The CDR3 nucleotides are TGTGCCAGCAGTAAGGGACAGGGACCCTACGAGCAGTACTTC. Translating it yields CASSKGQGPYEQYF.

This rearrangement joins TRBV30 to TRBJ2-4; 12 bases map to TRBD2. The germline CDR1 and CDR2 sequences are GTSNPN and SVGIG (reference sequence). The length of the CDR3 is 15 residues. V shed 7 bases and J 4 bases; nucleotides not matched to a gene: 8. The CDR3 DNA follows: TGTGCCTTAAGACCGCTAGCGGGGGGGAAAAACATTCAGTACTTC. Residues: CALRPLAGGKNIQYF.

The V gene is TRBV11-3, the J gene TRBJ1-2; no clear D. V was trimmed by 1 base and J by 0 bases, leaving 6 bases between them. Germline CDR1 SGHNT, CDR2 YENEEA. There are 14 residues in the CDR3. Here the CDR3 DNA reads TGTGCCAGCAGCTTAGGGTTATCTAACTATGGCTACACCTTC. Translation: CASSLGLSNYGYTF.